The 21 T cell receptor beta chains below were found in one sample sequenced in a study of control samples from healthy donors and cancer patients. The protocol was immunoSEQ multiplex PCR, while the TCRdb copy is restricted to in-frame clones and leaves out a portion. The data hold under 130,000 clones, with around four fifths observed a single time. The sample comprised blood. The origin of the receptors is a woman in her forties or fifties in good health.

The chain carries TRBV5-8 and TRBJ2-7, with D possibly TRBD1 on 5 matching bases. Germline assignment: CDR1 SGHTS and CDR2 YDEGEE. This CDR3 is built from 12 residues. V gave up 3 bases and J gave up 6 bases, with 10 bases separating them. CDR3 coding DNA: TGTGCCAGCAGCTCGGACACATTCGAGCAGTACTTC. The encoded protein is CASSSDTFEQYF.

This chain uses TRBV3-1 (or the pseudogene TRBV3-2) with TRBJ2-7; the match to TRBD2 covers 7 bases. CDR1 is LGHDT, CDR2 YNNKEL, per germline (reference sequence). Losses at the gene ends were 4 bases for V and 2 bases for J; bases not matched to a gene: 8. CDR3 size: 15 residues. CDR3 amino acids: CASSLQSGVTYEQYF. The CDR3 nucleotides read TGTGCCAGCAGCCTTCAAAGCGGGGTCACCTACGAGCAGTACTTC.

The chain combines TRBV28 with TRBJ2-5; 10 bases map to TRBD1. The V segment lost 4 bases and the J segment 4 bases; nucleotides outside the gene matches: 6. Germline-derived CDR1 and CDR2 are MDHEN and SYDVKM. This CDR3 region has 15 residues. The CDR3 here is CASSSDRGSRETQYF. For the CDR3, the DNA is TGTGCCAGCAGTTCGGACAGGGGGTCACGAGAGACCCAGTACTTC.

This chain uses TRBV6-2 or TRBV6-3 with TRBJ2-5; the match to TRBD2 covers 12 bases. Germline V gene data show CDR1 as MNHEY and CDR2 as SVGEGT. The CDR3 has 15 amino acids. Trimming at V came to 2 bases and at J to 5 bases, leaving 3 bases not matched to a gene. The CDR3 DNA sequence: TGTGCCAGCAGTTACCGACTAGCGGGAGAGGAGACCCAGTACTTC. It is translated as CASSYRLAGEETQYF.

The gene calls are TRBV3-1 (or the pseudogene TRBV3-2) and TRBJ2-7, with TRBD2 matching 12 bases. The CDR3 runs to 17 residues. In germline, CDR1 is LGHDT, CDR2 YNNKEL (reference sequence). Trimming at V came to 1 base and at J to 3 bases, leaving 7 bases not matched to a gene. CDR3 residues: CASSQGLAGESIYEQYF. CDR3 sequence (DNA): TGTGCCAGCAGCCAAGGACTAGCGGGGGAGAGCATCTACGAGCAGTACTTC.

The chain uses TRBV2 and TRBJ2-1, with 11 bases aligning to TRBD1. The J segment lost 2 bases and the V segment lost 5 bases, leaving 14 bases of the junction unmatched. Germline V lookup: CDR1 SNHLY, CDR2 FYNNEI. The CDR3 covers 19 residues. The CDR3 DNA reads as TGTGCCAGCAGTCCCCTCCGGACAGGGGGCGGTCCCACCTACAATGAGCAGTTCTTC. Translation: CASSPLRTGGGPTYNEQFF. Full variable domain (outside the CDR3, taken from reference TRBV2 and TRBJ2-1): EPEVTQTPSHQVTQMGQEVILRCVPISNHLYFYWYRQILGQKVEFLVSFYNNEISEKSEIFDDQFSVERPDGSNFTLKIRSTKLEDSAMYFCASSPLRTGGGPTYNEQFFGPGTRLTVL.

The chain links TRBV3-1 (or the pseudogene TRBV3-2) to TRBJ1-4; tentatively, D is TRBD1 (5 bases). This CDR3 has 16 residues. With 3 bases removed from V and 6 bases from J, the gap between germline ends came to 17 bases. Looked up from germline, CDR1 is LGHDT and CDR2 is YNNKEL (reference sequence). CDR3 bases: TGTGCCAGCAGCCAGAGTTTAAGCCTGGGGGATGAAAAACTGTTTTTT. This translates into CASSQSLSLGDEKLFF.

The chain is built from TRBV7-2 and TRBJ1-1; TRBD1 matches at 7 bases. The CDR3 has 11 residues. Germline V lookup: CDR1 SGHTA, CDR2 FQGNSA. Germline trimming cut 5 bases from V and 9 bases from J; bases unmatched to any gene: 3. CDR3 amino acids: CASSPQGKAFF. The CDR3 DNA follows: TGTGCCAGCAGCCCACAGGGGAAAGCTTTCTTT. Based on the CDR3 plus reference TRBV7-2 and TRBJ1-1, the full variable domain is GAGVSQSPSNKVTEKGKDVELRCDPISGHTALYWYRQSLGQGLEFLIYFQGNSAPDKSGLPSDRFSAERTGGSVSTLTIQRTQQEDSAVYLCASSPQGKAFFGQGTRLTVV.

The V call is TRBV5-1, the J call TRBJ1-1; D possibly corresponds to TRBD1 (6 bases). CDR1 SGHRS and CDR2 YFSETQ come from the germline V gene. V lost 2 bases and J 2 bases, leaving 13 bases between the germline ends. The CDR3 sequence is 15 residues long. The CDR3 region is CASSLRAGHNTEAFF. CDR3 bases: TGCGCCAGCAGCTTAAGGGCGGGACATAACACTGAAGCTTTCTTT.

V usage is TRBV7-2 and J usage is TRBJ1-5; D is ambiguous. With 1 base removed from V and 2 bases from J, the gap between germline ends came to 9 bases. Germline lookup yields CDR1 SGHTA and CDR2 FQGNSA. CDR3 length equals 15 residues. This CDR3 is CASSLVVSGNQPQHF. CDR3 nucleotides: TGTGCCAGCAGCTTAGTCGTTAGCGGCAATCAGCCCCAGCATTTT.

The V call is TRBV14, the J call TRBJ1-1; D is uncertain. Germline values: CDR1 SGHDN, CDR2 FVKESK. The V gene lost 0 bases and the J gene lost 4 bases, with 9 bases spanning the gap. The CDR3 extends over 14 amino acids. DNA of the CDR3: TGTGCCAGCAGCCAAGATCGAGGTCGCACTGAAGCTTTCTTT. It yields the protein CASSQDRGRTEAFF.

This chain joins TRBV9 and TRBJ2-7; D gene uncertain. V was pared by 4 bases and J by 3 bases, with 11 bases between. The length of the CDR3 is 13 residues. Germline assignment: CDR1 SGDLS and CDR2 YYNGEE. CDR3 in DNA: TGTGCCAGCAGCCCTCGACTCTTCTACGAGCAGTACTTC. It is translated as CASSPRLFYEQYF.

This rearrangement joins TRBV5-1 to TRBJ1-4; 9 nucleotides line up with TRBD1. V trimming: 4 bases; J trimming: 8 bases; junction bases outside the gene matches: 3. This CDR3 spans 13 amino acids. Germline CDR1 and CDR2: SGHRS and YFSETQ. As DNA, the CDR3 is TGCGCCAGCAGCGGACAGGGGCGAGAAAAACTGTTTTTT. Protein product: CASSGQGREKLFF.

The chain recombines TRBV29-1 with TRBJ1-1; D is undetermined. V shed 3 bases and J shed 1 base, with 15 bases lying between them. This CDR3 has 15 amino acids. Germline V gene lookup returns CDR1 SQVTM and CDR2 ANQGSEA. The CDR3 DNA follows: TGCAGCGTTGACCGGTACATGAATTCGAACACTGAAGCTTTCTTT. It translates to CSVDRYMNSNTEAFF.

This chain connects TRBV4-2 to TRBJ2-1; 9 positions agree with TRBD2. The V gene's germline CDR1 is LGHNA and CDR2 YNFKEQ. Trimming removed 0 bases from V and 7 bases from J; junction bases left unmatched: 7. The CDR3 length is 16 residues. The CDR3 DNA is TGTGCCAGCAGCCAAGAAGGTACTAGCGGGTGGAATGAGCAGTTCTTC. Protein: CASSQEGTSGWNEQFF.

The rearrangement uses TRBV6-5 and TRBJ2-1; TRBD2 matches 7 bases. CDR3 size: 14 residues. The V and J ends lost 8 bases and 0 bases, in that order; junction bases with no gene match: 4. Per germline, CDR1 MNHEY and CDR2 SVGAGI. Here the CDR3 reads CASGAGSSYNEQFF. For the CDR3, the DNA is TGTGCCAGCGGAGCGGGGAGCTCCTACAATGAGCAGTTCTTC.

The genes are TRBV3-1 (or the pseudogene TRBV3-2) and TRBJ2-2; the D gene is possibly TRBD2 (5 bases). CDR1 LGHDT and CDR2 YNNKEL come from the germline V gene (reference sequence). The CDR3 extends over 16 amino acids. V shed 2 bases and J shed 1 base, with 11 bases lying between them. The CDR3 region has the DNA TGTGCCAGCAGCCAATTTAATCGGGAGAACACCGGGGAGCTGTTTTTT. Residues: CASSQFNRENTGELFF.

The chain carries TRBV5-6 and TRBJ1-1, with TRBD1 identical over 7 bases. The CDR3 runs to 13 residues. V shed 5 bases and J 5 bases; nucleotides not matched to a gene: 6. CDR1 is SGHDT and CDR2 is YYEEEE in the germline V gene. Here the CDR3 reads CASSPGQRTEAFF. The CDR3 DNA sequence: TGTGCCAGCAGTCCGGGACAGAGGACTGAAGCTTTCTTT.

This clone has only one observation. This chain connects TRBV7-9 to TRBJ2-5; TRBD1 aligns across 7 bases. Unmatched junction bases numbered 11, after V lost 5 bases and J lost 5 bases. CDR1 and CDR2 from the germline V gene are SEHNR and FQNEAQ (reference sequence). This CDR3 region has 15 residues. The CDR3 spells CASSAPGQFVETQYF. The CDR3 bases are TGTGCCAGCAGCGCCCCGGGACAGTTCGTCGAGACCCAGTACTTC.

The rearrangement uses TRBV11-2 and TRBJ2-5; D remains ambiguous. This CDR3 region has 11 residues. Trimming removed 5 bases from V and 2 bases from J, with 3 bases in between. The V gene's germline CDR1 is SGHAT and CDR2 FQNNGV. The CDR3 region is CASSLQETQYF. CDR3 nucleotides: TGTGCCAGCAGCCTACAAGAGACCCAGTACTTC.

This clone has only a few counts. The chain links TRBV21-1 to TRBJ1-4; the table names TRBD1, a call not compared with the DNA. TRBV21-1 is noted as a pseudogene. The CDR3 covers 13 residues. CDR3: CASGGQGVAKLFF. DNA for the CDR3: TGTGCCAGCGGCGGACAGGGGGTCGCAAAACTGTTTTTT.